In this sample, the clone carrying this T cell receptor (beta chain) turned up many times. The antigen remains undetermined. With the library built for alpha chains, this beta chain is off target and its frequency is not meaningful. TCRdb redid the calling of the 5' RACE reads with MiXCR, one entry per CDR3 protein. The sample records about 7,900 distinct CDR3 sequences, over 5.5% being singletons. The ends were cut back, 6 bases at V and 5 bases at J, with 10 bases in the middle. The CDR3 is 13 amino acids. Germline CDR1 reads ENHRY; CDR2 reads SYGVKD. Time point here: sample taken at primary tumor resection. The donors were some 70 patients with non-small cell lung cancer that was early-stage and untreated. The study sequenced unsorted whole RNA from tumor, nontumor lung or frozen PBMC. The data were taken from a study of spatial heterogeneity in lung cancer. Background on the study: Strong correlation linked TCR transcript counts in tumor regions to a T cell module score derived from matched bulk RNA-seq. Overall study results and limits: Expanded alpha and beta TCR counts within tumors tracked tumor mutation counts.

Here the sequenced sample was lung tumor tissue, taken at surgery. The receptor comes from a female donor with early-stage non-small cell lung cancer. The chain links TRBV10-3 to TRBJ1-4, with D tentatively TRBD1 (5 bases). CDR3 nucleotide sequence: TGTGCCATCAGCGGGACGGAAAATGAAAAACTGTTTTTT. The encoded protein is CAISGTENEKLFF.